Reported below is one TCR beta chain. A 5'RACE template-switching step, the method used to make TCR cDNA, added a universal primer site and UMIs. TCRdb re-called the 5' RACE reads with MiXCR, one entry per CDR3 protein. The sample holds about 58,000 distinct CDR3 sequences, 5.7% seen once. With 1 base removed from V and 3 bases from J, the gap between germline ends came to 10 bases. The CDR3 runs 16 residues. The germline gives CDR1 SEHNR, CDR2 FQNEAQ (reference sequence). These data are taken from a study of T cells after yellow fever vaccination. About the research overall: Each of the EM, EMRA, CM and Tscm memory subsets was sorted based on CD3, CD45RA, CCR7 and CD95. Study results and caveats: Repertoires obtained by FACS sorting could include abundant clonotypes that entered as contaminants from the bulk population.

The V and J genes are TRBV7-9 and TRBJ1-6, with D uncertain. The material was PBMCs, either bulk or a sorted T-cell subset (CD4+, CD8+, memory, or dextramer-sorted; not recorded which), obtained on the day of the yellow fever booster vaccination. This sequence originates from a man in his late teens or twenties who received the YFV17D yellow fever vaccine. CDR3: CASSLDGSLYNSPLHF. Written as DNA, the CDR3 is TGTGCCAGCAGCTTAGATGGCAGCCTCTATAATTCACCCCTCCACTTT.